These 7 T cell receptor beta chains were sequenced from one sample in a study of blood T cell repertoires in COVID-19 (TCRdb year 2020). The library was generated by the immunoSEQ multiplex PCR assay. This is the immuneACCESS table as TCRdb keeps it, with only in-frame sequences that have V and J called. A part of the clones is gone; compared with another copy, unresolved V genes explain less than half, and the rest is unexplained. This sample comprises about 70,000 clones, about four fifths of them detected only once. The ten most abundant clones make up 15% to 20% of the sample. Sequencing used peripheral blood. The receptors derive from a man in his 70s who had recovered from COVID-19.

This chain links TRBV30 with TRBJ2-7; 7 nucleotides line up with TRBD1. The germline V gene has CDR1 GTSNPN and CDR2 SVGIG (reference sequence). The CDR3 spans 11 residues. V lost 8 bases, J lost 2 bases, and 3 bases stayed unmatched. Written as DNA, the CDR3 is TGTGCCCGGCAGGGGGCCTACGAGCAGTACTTC. It encodes CARQGAYEQYF.

The chain recombines TRBV6-5 with TRBJ1-2, with D possibly being TRBD1 (5 bases). The CDR3 extends over 15 amino acids. Germline V lookup: CDR1 MNHEY, CDR2 SVGAGI. Trimming left V 5 bases short and J 5 bases short, with 18 bases between. CDR3 sequence (DNA): TGTGCCAGCAGTCCGACGGCAGGGCGAGGATATGGCTACACCTTC. This sequence encodes CASSPTAGRGYGYTF.

DNA of the CDR3: TGTGCCAGCAGTTTTCCAGGGAATTCGGGAAACACCATATATTTT. Amino acids: CASSFPGNSGNTIYF. This chain uses TRBV28 with TRBJ1-3, with D possibly TRBD1 on 5 matching bases. CDR1 is MDHEN, CDR2 SYDVKM, per germline. With 3 bases removed from V and 4 bases from J, the gap between germline ends came to 13 bases. The CDR3 covers 15 residues.

The chain has TRBV19 and TRBJ2-7, with D perhaps matching TRBD1 (5 bases). CDR1 and CDR2 from the germline V gene are LNHDA and SQIVND (reference sequence). V was shortened by 1 base and J by 6 bases, with 13 bases between the two germline ends. The CDR3 is 14 residues long. The CDR3 is CASSIGEGASEQYF. CDR3 sequence (DNA): TGTGCCAGTAGTATAGGAGAAGGGGCGTCCGAGCAGTACTTC.

This clone was counted ten times or more. The V call is TRBV5-6, the J call TRBJ2-7, with D perhaps TRBD1 (5 bases). Trimming took off 4 bases at V and 3 bases at J, with 8 bases between the two ends. This CDR3 comprises 12 residues. Germline CDR1 is SGHDT and CDR2 is YYEEEE. CDR3 sequence reads: CASSEQGYEQYF. The CDR3 coding sequence is TGTGCCAGCAGCGAGCAGGGCTACGAGCAGTACTTC.

This chain connects TRBV6-6 to TRBJ2-1, with D uncertain. V lost 7 bases and J lost 0, with 7 bases in between. Germline CDR1 is MNHNY and CDR2 is SVGAGI (reference sequence). The CDR3 consists of 13 residues. The CDR3 DNA sequence: TGTGCCAGCACCCCGAGCTCCTACAATGAGCAGTTCTTC. Its protein product is CASTPSSYNEQFF.

The CDR3 protein is CASSLAGTVSGEQYF. The CDR3 DNA follows: TGCGCCAGCAGCTTGGCTGGGACAGTGAGTGGCGAGCAGTACTTC. The chain carries TRBV5-1 and TRBJ2-7, with TRBD1 matching over 7 bases. The CDR3 has 15 amino acids. CDR1 is SGHRS, CDR2 YFSETQ, per germline. V lost 0 bases and J lost 6; bases outside the gene matches: 9. Full variable domain (remainder filled in from reference TRBV5-1 and TRBJ2-7): KAGVTQTPRYLIKTRGQQVTLSCSPISGHRSVSWYQQTPGQGLQFLFEYFSETQRNKGNFPGRFSGRQFSNSRSEMNVSTLELGDSALYLCASSLAGTVSGEQYFGPGTRLTVT.